What follows are 26 T cell receptor beta chains derived from one specimen sequenced in a study of cytomegalovirus exposure and HLA in healthy donors. The PCR employed 60 Vbeta primers together with 13 Jbeta primers. Libraries were prepared by immunoSEQ multiplex PCR; TCRdb keeps only in-frame clonotypes and omits some of them. The data show some 130,000 clones, roughly 9.6% seen once. The sample taken for sequencing was PBMCs. These TCRs come from a woman in her 40s in good health and CMV-seropositive.

This clone was detected a few times. The V call is TRBV2, the J call TRBJ2-7; 11 bases line up with TRBD2. The CDR3 runs to 16 residues. CDR1 SNHLY and CDR2 FYNNEI come from the germline V gene. With V trimmed by 0 bases and J by 6 bases, 7 bases remained unmatched. The CDR3 is CASSEALAGGLSEQYF. The CDR3 DNA reads as TGTGCCAGCAGTGAAGCCCTAGCGGGGGGCCTAAGCGAGCAGTACTTC.

The chain links TRBV18 to TRBJ2-7; D is perhaps TRBD1 (7 bases). Germline CDR1 reads KGHSH; CDR2 reads LQKENI. CDR3 size: 15 residues. V was trimmed by 3 bases and J by 6 bases, leaving 18 bases between them. DNA of the CDR3: TGTGCCAGCTCACCGCGGGACAGCTTACCTCCCGAGCAGTACTTC. Translation: CASSPRDSLPPEQYF.

The chain links TRBV2 to TRBJ2-2; 10 nucleotides align to TRBD2. Trimming cost V 7 bases and J 7 bases; bases outside gene matches: 6. The CDR3 contains 14 residues. The V gene's germline CDR1 is SNHLY and CDR2 FYNNEI. CDR3 protein: CASTPRTSGGELFF. The CDR3 coding sequence is TGTGCCAGCACTCCTCGGACTAGCGGCGGGGAGCTGTTTTTT.

DNA of the CDR3: TGTGCCAGCAGCCTTAGAGGATCCGGGACAGGGGACTACGAGCAGTACTTC. It yields the protein CASSLRGSGTGDYEQYF. The rearrangement uses TRBV7-8 and TRBJ2-7, with TRBD1 matching over 10 bases. The germline CDR1 and CDR2 sequences are SGHVS and FQNEAQ. The CDR3 is made up of 17 amino acids. Trimming cost V 5 bases and J 3 bases; bases outside gene matches: 13.

This clone was seen a handful of times. The rearrangement joins TRBV19 to TRBJ1-2; TRBD1 agrees at 8 bases. Germline CDR1 reads LNHDA; CDR2 reads SQIVND (reference sequence). The CDR3 length is 14 residues. V was clipped by 7 bases and J by 7 bases; unmatched bases: 11. The CDR3 spells CASNGDRGVAGYTF. CDR3 nucleotides: TGTGCCAGTAACGGTGACAGGGGAGTTGCTGGCTACACCTTC.

A few counts support this clone. This chain links TRBV27 with TRBJ1-5, with D uncertain. The CDR3 covers 13 residues. Trimming took 5 bases from V and 5 from J, leaving 10 bases between them. From germline, CDR1 is MNHEY and CDR2 SMNVEV (reference sequence). CDR3 in amino acids: CASSAVQYQPQHF. DNA of the CDR3: TGTGCCAGCAGTGCCGTTCAGTATCAGCCCCAGCATTTT.

This clone was recorded a few times. V gene TRBV5-1 combines with J gene TRBJ2-3; tentative D call: TRBD2 (6 bases). The CDR3 length is 16 residues. From germline, CDR1 is SGHRS and CDR2 YFSETQ. Trimming removed 0 bases from V and 6 bases from J, with 17 bases in between. The CDR3 bases are TGCGCCAGCAGCTTGGGGGCCATCGTAAGCGGGGATACGCAGTATTTT. Its protein product is CASSLGAIVSGDTQYF.

This clone was recorded a few times. V is TRBV5-4 and J is TRBJ2-5; 11 nucleotides line up with TRBD1. The J call may be mistaken, given a closer DNA end match to TRBJ2-7. CDR1 SGHNT and CDR2 YYREEE come from the germline V gene (reference sequence). This CDR3 is 16 amino acids long. In DNA form, the CDR3 reads TGTGCCAGCAGCTCAGAGGGACAGGGGGTACTCTACGAGCAGTACTTC. This gives the protein CASSSEGQGVLYEQYF.

The chain joins TRBV4-1 to TRBJ2-7; 8 bases map to TRBD1. Germline CDR1 reads MGHRA; CDR2 reads YSYEKL. The CDR3 runs 15 residues. Trimming at V came to 1 base and at J to 2 bases, leaving 4 bases not matched to a gene. CDR3 sequence (DNA): TGCGCCAGCAGCCAAGGGTGGACAGGGCCCTACGAGCAGTACTTC. Translating gives CASSQGWTGPYEQYF.

This clone was found a few times. This chain links TRBV5-4 with TRBJ1-2; D gene ambiguous. The CDR3 runs 15 residues. Trimming pared 4 bases from V and 0 bases from J, leaving 13 bases between. Germline V gene sequence: CDR1 SGHNT, CDR2 YYREEE (reference sequence). CDR3 loop: CASSLGGPANYGYTF. Written as DNA, the CDR3 is TGTGCCAGCAGCCTGGGAGGGCCAGCTAACTATGGCTACACCTTC.

V usage is TRBV2 and J usage is TRBJ1-2, with 7 bases fitting TRBD1. Unmatched junction bases numbered 4, after V lost 4 bases and J lost 5 bases. The CDR3 length is 13 residues. In germline, CDR1 is SNHLY, CDR2 FYNNEI. The CDR3 coding sequence is TGTGCCAGCAGTGCCTCGGGACAGTATGGCTACACCTTC. Protein sequence: CASSASGQYGYTF.

In its sample, this clone was seen a few times. The genes are TRBV4-3 and TRBJ2-2; 7 bases map to TRBD2. This CDR3 is built from 14 residues. V shed 1 base, J shed 6 bases, and the junction held 2 bases outside the gene matches. CDR1 LGHNA and CDR2 YSLEER come from the germline V gene. CDR3 sequence (DNA): TGCGCCAGCAGCCAAGTGGGAGGGTCCGGGGAGCTGTTTTTT. Translating gives CASSQVGGSGELFF.

The chain combines TRBV7-2 with TRBJ1-6; no clear D. The ends were cut back, 1 base at V and 5 bases at J, with 6 bases in the middle. CDR3 length: 14 amino acids. The V gene's germline CDR1 is SGHTA and CDR2 FQGNSA. The CDR3 nucleotides read TGTGCCAGCAGCTTAGTCGGGGATAATTCACCCCTCCACTTT. Encoded protein: CASSLVGDNSPLHF.

This rearrangement joins TRBV10-3 to TRBJ1-5, with no clear D. V was clipped by 10 bases and J by 0 bases, with 10 bases between them. Germline CDR1 and CDR2: ENHRY and SYGVKD. The CDR3 is 13 residues long. The DNA for the CDR3 is TGTGCCAGCAGACGGTATAGCAATCAGCCCCAGCATTTT. It is translated as CASRRYSNQPQHF.

This clone was counted between two and nine times. The V call is TRBV5-1, the J call TRBJ2-5; 8 bases agree with TRBD2. The V segment lost 0 bases and the J segment 5 bases; nucleotides outside the gene matches: 6. CDR1 and CDR2 from the germline V gene are SGHRS and YFSETQ. The CDR3 runs to 15 residues. This chain's CDR3 is CASSLGTSTSETQYF. In DNA, the CDR3 is TGCGCCAGCAGCTTGGGGACTAGCACCTCCGAGACCCAGTACTTC. Combining the CDR3 with reference TRBV5-1 and TRBJ2-5 gives the whole variable domain KAGVTQTPRYLIKTRGQQVTLSCSPISGHRSVSWYQQTPGQGLQFLFEYFSETQRNKGNFPGRFSGRQFSNSRSEMNVSTLELGDSALYLCASSLGTSTSETQYFGPGTRLLVL.

The gene calls are TRBV18 and TRBJ2-2; the match to TRBD2 covers 11 bases. The CDR3 has 15 residues. After removal of 6 bases from V and 3 bases from J, the junction contained 3 bases not matched to a gene. Per germline, CDR1 KGHSH and CDR2 LQKENI. The CDR3 nucleotides read TGTGCCAGCTCGTCGGGACTAGCGGACACCGGGGAGCTGTTTTTT. Protein sequence: CASSSGLADTGELFF. The whole variable domain, filled in from reference TRBV18 and TRBJ2-2, reads NAGVMQNPRHLVRRRGQEARLRCSPMKGHSHVYWYRQLPEEGLKFMVYLQKENIIDESGMPKERFSAEFPKEGPSILRIQQVVRGDSAAYFCASSSGLADTGELFFGEGSRLTVL.

There are a few counts of this clone. The rearrangement links TRBV5-4 to TRBJ2-5; D unresolved. There are 14 residues in the CDR3. V was trimmed by 4 bases and J by 0 bases, leaving 10 bases between them. CDR1 is SGHNT and CDR2 is YYREEE in the germline V gene (reference sequence). This chain's CDR3 is CASSTDSNQETQYF. The CDR3 region has the DNA TGTGCCAGCAGCACCGACTCGAACCAAGAGACCCAGTACTTC.

This chain connects TRBV7-2 to TRBJ1-6, with unresolved D. The germline V gene encodes CDR1 SGHTA and CDR2 FQGNSA. Trimming left V 1 base short and J 0 bases short, with 7 bases between. This CDR3 region has 16 residues. The CDR3 loop is CASSLDTTSYNSPLHF. CDR3 in DNA: TGTGCCAGCAGCTTAGACACAACCTCCTATAATTCACCCCTCCACTTT.

This clone was detected a few times. This chain joins TRBV11-3 and TRBJ1-4, with 7 bases aligning to TRBD1. The junction had 8 bases not matched to a gene; V was cut back by 1 base and J by 0 bases. CDR1 is SGHNT, CDR2 YENEEA, per germline. The CDR3 is 18 amino acids. The CDR3 bases are TGTGCCAGCAGCTTAGCAAGGGACAGCTCTGCAACTAATGAAAAACTGTTTTTT. Its protein product is CASSLARDSSATNEKLFF.

The V call is TRBV7-2, the J call TRBJ2-2; a possible D gene is TRBD2 (5 bases). The V gene lost 5 bases and the J gene lost 0 bases, with 13 bases spanning the gap. Germline V CDR1 and CDR2: SGHTA, FQGNSA. There are 16 residues in the CDR3. The CDR3 loop reads CASSPHGGTNTGELFF. As DNA, the CDR3 is TGTGCCAGCAGCCCACACGGAGGAACGAACACCGGGGAGCTGTTTTTT. The whole variable domain, remainder taken from reference TRBV7-2 and TRBJ2-2, is GAGVSQSPSNKVTEKGKDVELRCDPISGHTALYWYRQSLGQGLEFLIYFQGNSAPDKSGLPSDRFSAERTGGSVSTLTIQRTQQEDSAVYLCASSPHGGTNTGELFFGEGSRLTVL.

This clone was seen a handful of times. The chain recombines TRBV7-2 with TRBJ1-5; the D is unclear. Looked up from germline, CDR1 is SGHTA and CDR2 is FQGNSA. Trimming cost V 1 base and J 7 bases, with 17 bases left between them. This CDR3 is 16 amino acids long. This CDR3 reads CASSLVLFGVEQPQHF. CDR3 in DNA: TGTGCCAGCAGCTTAGTGTTATTCGGGGTAGAGCAGCCCCAGCATTTT.

There are a few counts of this clone. The chain combines TRBV5-1 with TRBJ2-1; no definite D call. This CDR3 is built from 12 residues. Trimming took off 3 bases at V and 7 bases at J, with 8 bases between the two ends. Per germline, CDR1 SGHRS and CDR2 YFSETQ. CDR3 loop: CASSSQQNEQFF. The CDR3 nucleotides are TGCGCCAGCAGCTCACAGCAGAATGAGCAGTTCTTC.

This chain joins TRBV5-1 and TRBJ1-4, with a possible D match to TRBD1 (6 bases). The CDR3 has 15 residues. Between the trimmed V and J ends, which lost 3 bases and 5 bases, there was a span of 14 bases. Germline CDR1 is SGHRS and CDR2 is YFSETQ. The CDR3 DNA follows: TGCGCCAGCAGCTCCACAGGGAATAGCAATGAAAAACTGTTTTTT. Translation: CASSSTGNSNEKLFF.

This clone was counted only a few times. The chain recombines TRBV12-5 with TRBJ1-6; TRBD1 matches 7 bases. The germline V gene encodes CDR1 LGHNT and CDR2 FRNRAP. The CDR3 totals 14 residues. The trim removed 7 bases at V and 9 bases at J, leaving 9 bases unmatched. The CDR3 here is CASALTGSASPLHF. Here the CDR3 DNA reads TGTGCTAGTGCCCTGACAGGGTCGGCTTCACCCCTCCACTTT.

There are a few counts of this clone. The chain has TRBV6-5 and TRBJ2-3; 7 nucleotides line up with TRBD1. This CDR3 comprises 15 residues. The V segment lost 4 bases and the J segment 0 bases; nucleotides outside the gene matches: 4. Germline V lookup: CDR1 MNHEY, CDR2 SVGAGI. This chain's CDR3 is CASSSGDRSTDTQYF. In DNA, the CDR3 is TGTGCCAGCAGTTCCGGGGACAGAAGCACAGATACGCAGTATTTT.

This clone showed up just a few times. This rearrangement joins TRBV18 to TRBJ2-1, with D possibly matching TRBD2 (6 bases). V was cut by 1 base and J by 5 bases, with 6 bases left in between. This CDR3 region has 13 residues. CDR1 KGHSH and CDR2 LQKENI come from the germline V gene. For the CDR3, the DNA is TGTGCCAGCTCACCACGGGGGGACAATGAGCAGTTCTTC. Translated, it gives CASSPRGDNEQFF.